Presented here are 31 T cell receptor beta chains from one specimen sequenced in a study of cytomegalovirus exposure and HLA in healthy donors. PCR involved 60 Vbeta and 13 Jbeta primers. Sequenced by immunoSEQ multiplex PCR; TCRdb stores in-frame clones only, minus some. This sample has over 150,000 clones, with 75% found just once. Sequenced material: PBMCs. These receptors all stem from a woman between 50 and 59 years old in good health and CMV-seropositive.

In DNA, the CDR3 is TGTGCCAGCGCGCGGGTCCGAAATCAGCCCCAGCATTTT. Translated: CASARVRNQPQHF. The chain carries TRBV6-1 and TRBJ1-5; D ambiguous. The germline CDR1 and CDR2 sequences are MNHNS and SASEGT. This CDR3 is built from 13 residues. V lost 8 bases and J lost 4, with 12 bases in between.

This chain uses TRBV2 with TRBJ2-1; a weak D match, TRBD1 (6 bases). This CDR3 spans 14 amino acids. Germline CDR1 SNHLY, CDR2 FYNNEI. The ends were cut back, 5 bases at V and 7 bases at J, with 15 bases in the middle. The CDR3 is CASSLGAQGNEQFF. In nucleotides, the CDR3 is TGTGCCAGCAGTCTGGGGGCGCAAGGTAATGAGCAGTTCTTC.

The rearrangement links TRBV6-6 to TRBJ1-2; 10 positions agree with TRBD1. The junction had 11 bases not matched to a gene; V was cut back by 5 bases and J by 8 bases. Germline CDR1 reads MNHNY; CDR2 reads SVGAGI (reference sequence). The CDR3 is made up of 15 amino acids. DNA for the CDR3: TGTGCCAGCAGTCAGGACAGGGGGAGATTGCGCGGCTACACCTTC. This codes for CASSQDRGRLRGYTF.

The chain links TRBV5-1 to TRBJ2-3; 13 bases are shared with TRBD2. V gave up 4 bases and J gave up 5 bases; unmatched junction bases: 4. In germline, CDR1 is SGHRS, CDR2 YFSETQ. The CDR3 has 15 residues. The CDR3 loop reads CASSELAGGGDTQYF. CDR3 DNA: TGCGCCAGCAGCGAACTAGCGGGGGGGGGAGATACGCAGTATTTT.

Here the CDR3 reads CASSQEWFGHHNYGYTF. The CDR3, as DNA: TGTGCCAGCAGCCAAGAGTGGTTTGGACACCATAACTATGGCTACACCTTC. This chain links TRBV14 with TRBJ1-2; tentatively, D is TRBD1 (5 bases). Germline values: CDR1 SGHDN, CDR2 FVKESK. V lost 0 bases and J 1 base, leaving 15 bases between the germline ends. The CDR3 sequence is 17 residues long.

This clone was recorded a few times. CDR3 bases: TGTGCCAGTAGTACCGACAGGGGTTACAATCAGCCCCAGCATTTT. Protein: CASSTDRGYNQPQHF. V gene TRBV19 combines with J gene TRBJ1-5, with TRBD1 identical over 8 bases. The CDR3 has 15 amino acids. Germline V gives CDR1 LNHDA, CDR2 SQIVND (reference sequence). Trimming removed 4 bases from V and 3 bases from J; junction bases left unmatched: 5.

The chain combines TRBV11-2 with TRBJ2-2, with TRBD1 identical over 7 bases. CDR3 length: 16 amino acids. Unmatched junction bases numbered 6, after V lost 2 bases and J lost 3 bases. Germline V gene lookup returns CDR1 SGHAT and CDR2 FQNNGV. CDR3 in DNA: TGTGCCAGCAGCTTACTCAGGGGGACCCACACCGGGGAGCTGTTTTTT. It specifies CASSLLRGTHTGELFF.

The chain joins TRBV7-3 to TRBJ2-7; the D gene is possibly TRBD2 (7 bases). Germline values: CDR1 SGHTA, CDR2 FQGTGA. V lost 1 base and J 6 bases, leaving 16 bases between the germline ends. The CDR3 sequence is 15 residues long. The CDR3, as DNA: TGTGCCAGCAGCTTAAGGCGGGGGCCCCCCAGCGAGCAGTACTTC. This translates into CASSLRRGPPSEQYF.

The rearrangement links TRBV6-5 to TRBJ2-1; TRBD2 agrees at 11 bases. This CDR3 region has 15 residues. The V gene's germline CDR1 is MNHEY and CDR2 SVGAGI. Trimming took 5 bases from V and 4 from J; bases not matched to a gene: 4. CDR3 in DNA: TGTGCCAGCAGTGGAACTAGCGGGGGATACAATGAGCAGTTCTTC. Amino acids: CASSGTSGGYNEQFF.

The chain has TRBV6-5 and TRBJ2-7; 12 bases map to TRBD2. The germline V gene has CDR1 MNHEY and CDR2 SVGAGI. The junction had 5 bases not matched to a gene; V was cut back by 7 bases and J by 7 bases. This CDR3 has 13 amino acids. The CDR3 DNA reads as TGTGCCAGCAAACTAGCGGGGGGAGTTGAGCAGTACTTC. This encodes CASKLAGGVEQYF.

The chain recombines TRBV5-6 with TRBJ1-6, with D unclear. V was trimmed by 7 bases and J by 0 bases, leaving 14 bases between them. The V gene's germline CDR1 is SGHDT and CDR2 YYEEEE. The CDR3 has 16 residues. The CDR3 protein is CASHRRRSSYNSPLHF. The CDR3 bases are TGTGCCAGCCACCGCCGGAGAAGCTCCTATAATTCACCCCTCCACTTT.

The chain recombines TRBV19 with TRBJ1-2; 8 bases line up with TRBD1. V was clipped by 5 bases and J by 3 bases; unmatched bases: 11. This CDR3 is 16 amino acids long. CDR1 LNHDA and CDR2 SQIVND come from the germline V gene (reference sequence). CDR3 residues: CASSVRTGKGDYGYTF. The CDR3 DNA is TGTGCCAGTAGTGTGAGGACAGGGAAAGGAGACTATGGCTACACCTTC.

CDR3 nucleotides: TGTGCCATCAGTGAGTCGACAGGGGGGGCCGGGGAGCTGTTTTTT. Translated: CAISESTGGAGELFF. The V gene is TRBV10-3, the J gene TRBJ2-2, with 9 bases fitting TRBD1. V dropped 0 bases and J dropped 6; count of bases not matched to a gene: 2. The CDR3 loop spans 15 amino acids. Per the germline V gene, CDR1 is ENHRY and CDR2 is SYGVKD.

The chain's CDR3 is CASSAERLAGYEQYF. The CDR3 DNA is TGTGCCAGCAGCGCCGAGAGGCTAGCGGGGTACGAGCAGTACTTC. The chain joins TRBV11-2 to TRBJ2-7, with TRBD2 matching 9 bases. The ends lost 5 bases at V and 4 bases at J; junction bases unmatched: 9. The CDR3 is 15 residues long. Per the germline V gene, CDR1 is SGHAT and CDR2 is FQNNGV.

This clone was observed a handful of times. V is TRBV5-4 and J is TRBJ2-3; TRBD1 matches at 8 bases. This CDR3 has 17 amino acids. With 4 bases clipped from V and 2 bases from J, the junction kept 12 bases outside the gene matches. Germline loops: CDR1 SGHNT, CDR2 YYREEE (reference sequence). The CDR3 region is CASSMATGTGDTDTQYF. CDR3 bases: TGTGCCAGCAGCATGGCAACCGGGACAGGTGACACAGATACGCAGTATTTT.

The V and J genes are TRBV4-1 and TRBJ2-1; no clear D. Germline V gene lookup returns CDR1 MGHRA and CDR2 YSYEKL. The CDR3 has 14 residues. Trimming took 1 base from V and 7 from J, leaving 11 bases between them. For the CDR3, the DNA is TGCGCCAGCAGCCAAGGACAAGTCGGAAATGAGCAGTTCTTC. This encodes CASSQGQVGNEQFF.

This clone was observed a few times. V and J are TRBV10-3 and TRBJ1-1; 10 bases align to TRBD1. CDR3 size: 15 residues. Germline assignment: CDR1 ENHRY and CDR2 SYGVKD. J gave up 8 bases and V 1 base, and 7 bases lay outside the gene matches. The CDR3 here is CAISEFETGGEEAFF. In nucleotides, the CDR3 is TGTGCCATCAGTGAGTTCGAGACAGGGGGCGAGGAAGCTTTCTTT.

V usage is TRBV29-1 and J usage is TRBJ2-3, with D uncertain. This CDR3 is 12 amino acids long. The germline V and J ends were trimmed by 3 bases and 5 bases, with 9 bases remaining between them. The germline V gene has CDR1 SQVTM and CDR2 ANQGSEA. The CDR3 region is CSVDHSGDTQYF. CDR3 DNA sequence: TGCAGCGTTGACCATTCAGGAGATACGCAGTATTTT.

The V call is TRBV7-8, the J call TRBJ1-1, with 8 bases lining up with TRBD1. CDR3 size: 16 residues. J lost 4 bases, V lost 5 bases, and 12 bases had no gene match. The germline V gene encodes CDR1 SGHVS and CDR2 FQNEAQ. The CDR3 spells CASSRQGARKVTEAFF. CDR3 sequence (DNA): TGTGCCAGCAGCCGCCAGGGGGCGCGAAAGGTCACTGAAGCTTTCTTT.

CDR3 in amino acids: CASSLDYQPQHF. CDR3 sequence (DNA): TGTGCCAGCAGCTTAGACTATCAGCCCCAGCATTTT. The J gene is TRBJ1-5, the V gene TRBV7-9; D call uncertain. The V gene's germline CDR1 is SEHNR and CDR2 FQNEAQ (reference sequence). V was cut by 1 base and J by 5 bases, with 3 bases left in between. This CDR3 has 12 amino acids.

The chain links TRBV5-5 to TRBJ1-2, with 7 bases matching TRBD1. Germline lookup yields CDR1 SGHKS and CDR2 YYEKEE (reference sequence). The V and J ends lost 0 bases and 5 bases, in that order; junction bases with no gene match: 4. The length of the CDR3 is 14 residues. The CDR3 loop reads CASSLEGRGYGYTF. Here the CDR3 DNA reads TGTGCCAGCAGCTTGGAGGGCAGGGGGTATGGCTACACCTTC.

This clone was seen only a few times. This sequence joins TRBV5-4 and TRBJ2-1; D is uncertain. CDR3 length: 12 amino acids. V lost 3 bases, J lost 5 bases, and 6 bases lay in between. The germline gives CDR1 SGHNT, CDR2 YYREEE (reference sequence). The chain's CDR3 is CASSSANNEQFF. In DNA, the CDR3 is TGTGCCAGCAGCTCTGCTAACAATGAGCAGTTCTTC.

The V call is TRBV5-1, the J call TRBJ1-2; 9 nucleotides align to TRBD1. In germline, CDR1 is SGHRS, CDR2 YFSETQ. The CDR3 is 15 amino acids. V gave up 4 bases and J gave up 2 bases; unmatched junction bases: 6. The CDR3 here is CASSLRTGENYGYTF. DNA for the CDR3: TGCGCCAGCAGCCTGAGGACAGGGGAGAACTATGGCTACACCTTC.

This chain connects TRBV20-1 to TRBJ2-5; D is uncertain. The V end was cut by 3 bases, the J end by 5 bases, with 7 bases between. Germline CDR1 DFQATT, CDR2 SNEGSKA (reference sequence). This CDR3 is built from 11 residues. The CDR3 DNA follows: TGCAGTGCTAGTGTCCTGGAGACCCAGTACTTC. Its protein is CSASVLETQYF.

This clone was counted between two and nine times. In DNA form, the CDR3 reads TGTGCCAGCAGTACCCTTGGAGGGTCTGGAAACACCATATATTTT. Encoded protein: CASSTLGGSGNTIYF. This rearrangement joins TRBV7-8 to TRBJ1-3; the D is unclear. The germline V gene has CDR1 SGHVS and CDR2 FQNEAQ. The CDR3 has 15 amino acids. Trimming stripped 6 bases from V and 1 base from J, with 13 bases between.

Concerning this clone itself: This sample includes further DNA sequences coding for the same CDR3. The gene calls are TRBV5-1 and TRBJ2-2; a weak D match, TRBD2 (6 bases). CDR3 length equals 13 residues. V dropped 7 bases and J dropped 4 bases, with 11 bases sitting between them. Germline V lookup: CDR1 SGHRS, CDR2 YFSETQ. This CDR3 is CASGTGVTGELFF. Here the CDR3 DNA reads TGCGCCAGCGGTACGGGGGTCACCGGGGAGCTGTTTTTT.

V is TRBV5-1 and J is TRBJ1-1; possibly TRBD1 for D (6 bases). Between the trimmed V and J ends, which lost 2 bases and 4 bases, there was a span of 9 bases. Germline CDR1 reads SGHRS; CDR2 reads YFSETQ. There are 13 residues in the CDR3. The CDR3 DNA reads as TGCGCCAGCAGCTTACAGGGCTTCACTGAAGCTTTCTTT. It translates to CASSLQGFTEAFF. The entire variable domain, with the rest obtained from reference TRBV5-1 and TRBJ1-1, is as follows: KAGVTQTPRYLIKTRGQQVTLSCSPISGHRSVSWYQQTPGQGLQFLFEYFSETQRNKGNFPGRFSGRQFSNSRSEMNVSTLELGDSALYLCASSLQGFTEAFFGQGTRLTVV.

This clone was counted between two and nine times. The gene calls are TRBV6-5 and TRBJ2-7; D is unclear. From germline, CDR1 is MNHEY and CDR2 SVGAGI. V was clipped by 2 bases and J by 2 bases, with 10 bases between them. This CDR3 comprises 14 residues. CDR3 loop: CASSYDLGTYEQYF. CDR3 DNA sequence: TGTGCCAGCAGTTACGACTTAGGTACCTACGAGCAGTACTTC.

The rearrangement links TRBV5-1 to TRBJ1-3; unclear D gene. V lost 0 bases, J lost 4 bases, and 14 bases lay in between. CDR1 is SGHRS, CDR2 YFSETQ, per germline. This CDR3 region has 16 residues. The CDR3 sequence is CASSLAEVDLGNTIYF. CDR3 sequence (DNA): TGCGCCAGCAGCTTGGCCGAGGTGGATTTAGGAAACACCATATATTTT.

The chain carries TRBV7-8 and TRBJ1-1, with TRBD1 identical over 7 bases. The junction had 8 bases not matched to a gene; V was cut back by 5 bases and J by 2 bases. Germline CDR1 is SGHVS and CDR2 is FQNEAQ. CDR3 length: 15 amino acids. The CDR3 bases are TGTGCCAGCAGCGCTCGACAGGGAGACAACACTGAAGCTTTCTTT. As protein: CASSARQGDNTEAFF.

The CDR3 sequence is CASRLLGQNSPLHF. The CDR3 DNA reads as TGTGCCAGCAGGCTTCTCGGACAGAATTCACCCCTCCACTTT. The chain employs TRBV6-5 and TRBJ1-6, with D maybe TRBD1 (6 bases). The ends were cut back, 6 bases at V and 7 bases at J, with 13 bases in the middle. The CDR3 has 14 residues. Germline V lookup: CDR1 MNHEY, CDR2 SVGAGI.